This T cell receptor beta chain was observed in a study of T cells in Graves' hyperthyroidism and ophthalmopathy. For this clonotype: What it binds is not known.

Study conclusions and caveats: A model of 13 V-J pairs discriminated ophthalmopathy from stable hyperthyroidism.

Patients with ophthalmopathy all had a Clinical Activity Score of at least 3, a NOSPECS grade of at least 4 and duration under 3 months. Uncontrolled infection, other autoimmune disease, pregnancy or lactation disqualified patients from enrolment. It was RNA transcripts that yielded the amplified TCR beta CDR3 regions. The primer set for the first-round RT-PCR of the TCR CDR3 was HTBI. MiXCR, run by TCRdb on the multiplex PCR reads, gives a single entry per CDR3 protein. The sample contains hundreds of thousands of distinct CDR3 sequences, roughly a quarter of which appear only once. The CDR3 totals 16 residues. The J segment lost 0 bases and the V segment lost 3 bases, leaving 7 bases of the junction unmatched. The germline CDR1 and CDR2 sequences are LGHDT and YNNKEL (reference sequence).

The chain uses TRBV3-1 and TRBJ1-1; 7 positions match TRBD1. Sequenced sample: blood. This TCR derives from a woman aged 30 to 39 with Graves' ophthalmopathy. The chain's CDR3 is CASSHSTGSMNTEAFF. The CDR3 DNA is TGTGCCAGCAGCCACTCGACAGGGTCCATGAACACTGAAGCTTTCTTT.